These 13 T cell receptor beta chains were sequenced from one sample in a study of cytomegalovirus exposure and HLA in healthy donors. 13 Jbeta primers and 60 Vbeta primers were used for the PCR. The repertoire was sequenced with immunoSEQ multiplex PCR; TCRdb's copy has only in-frame clones and lacks some. This sample yields about 180,000 clones, of which over 75% are seen a single time; less than 0.65% belongs to the top ten. The material sequenced was PBMCs. The receptors originated from a woman in her forties or fifties in good health and CMV-seronegative.

V gene TRBV4-1 combines with J gene TRBJ2-7; the match to TRBD1 covers 8 bases. V dropped 1 base and J dropped 3; count of bases not matched to a gene: 5. Germline values: CDR1 MGHRA, CDR2 YSYEKL. There are 15 residues in the CDR3. The CDR3 coding sequence is TGCGCCAGCAGCCAAGTTCGAGACAGGGGCTACGAGCAGTACTTC. It specifies CASSQVRDRGYEQYF.

This clone was recorded only once. The gene calls are TRBV9 and TRBJ2-5; 8 bases are a match to TRBD2. The J call could be wrong; TRBJ2-7 is a better fit for the DNA end. The CDR3 has 16 residues. Germline V gene data show CDR1 as SGDLS and CDR2 as YYNGEE. The CDR3 spells CASSALVGSGIYEQYF. CDR3 nucleotides: TGTGCCAGCAGCGCCCTTGTCGGTAGCGGGATCTACGAGCAGTACTTC.

The chain combines TRBV5-4 with TRBJ2-3; possible D gene TRBD2, 6 bases. Germline V lookup: CDR1 SGHNT, CDR2 YYREEE (reference sequence). The CDR3 covers 15 residues. The germline V and J ends were trimmed by 4 bases and 0 bases, with 12 bases remaining between them. CDR3 sequence reads: CASSDQRASTDTQYF. CDR3 nucleotides: TGTGCCAGCAGCGATCAGCGGGCGAGCACAGATACGCAGTATTTT. The full variable domain, its missing parts supplied by reference TRBV5-4 and TRBJ2-3, is ETGVTQSPTHLIKTRGQQVTLRCSSQSGHNTVSWYQQALGQGPQFIFQYYREEENGRGNFPPRFSGLQFPNYSSELNVNALELDDSALYLCASSDQRASTDTQYFGPGTRLTVL.

The J gene is TRBJ2-2, the V gene TRBV10-1, with 7 bases matching TRBD2. The CDR3 loop spans 15 amino acids. V was clipped by 4 bases and J by 1 base; unmatched bases: 3. Germline V lookup: CDR1 WNHNN, CDR2 SYGVQD (reference sequence). DNA for the CDR3: TGCGCCAGCAGTGGAGCTAGCGGGAACACCGGGGAGCTGTTTTTT. Amino acids: CASSGASGNTGELFF.

The V call is TRBV20-1, the J call TRBJ1-2; TRBD1 might be the D (5 bases). V lost 1 base to trimming and J lost 13 bases, with 13 bases between them. Germline values: CDR1 DFQATT, CDR2 SNEGSKA (reference sequence). CDR3 length: 11 amino acids. For the CDR3, the DNA is TGCAGTGCTAGAGTCAGACAGTACATCACCTTC. The encoded protein is CSARVRQYITF.

CDR3 coding DNA: TGTGCCAGCAGTGGGCCGGGCCGTCCGGGGGGTCAGCCCCAGCATTTT. Translated: CASSGPGRPGGQPQHF. The rearrangement joins TRBV28 to TRBJ1-5; perhaps TRBD1 as D (5 bases). CDR3 length: 16 residues. From germline, CDR1 is MDHEN and CDR2 SYDVKM. Trimming stripped 5 bases from V and 6 bases from J, with 20 bases between.

The rearrangement links TRBV27 to TRBJ2-3; 7 bases are a match to TRBD2. CDR3 length: 15 residues. Germline assignment: CDR1 MNHEY and CDR2 SMNVEV (reference sequence). Trimming removed 2 bases from V and 2 bases from J; junction bases left unmatched: 4. In DNA, the CDR3 is TGTGCCAGCAGTTTAAATGCGGGGGTCACAGATACGCAGTATTTT. The encoded protein is CASSLNAGVTDTQYF.

The chain carries TRBV9 and TRBJ2-3, with unresolved D. Germline-derived CDR1 and CDR2 are SGDLS and YYNGEE. This CDR3 region has 13 residues. V was trimmed by 0 bases and J by 0 bases, leaving 2 bases between them. In DNA form, the CDR3 reads TGTGCCAGCAGCGTAGCAAGCACAGATACGCAGTATTTT. Protein sequence: CASSVASTDTQYF.

This clone was counted between two and nine times. The V and J genes are TRBV13 and TRBJ2-3; D remains unclear. V lost 8 bases and J lost 1, with 10 bases in between. The germline gives CDR1 PRHDT, CDR2 FYEKMQ (reference sequence). The CDR3 extends over 13 amino acids. CDR3 coding DNA: TGTGCCAGCCCTAAGCCCGGCACAGATACGCAGTATTTT. It is translated as CASPKPGTDTQYF.

The chain joins TRBV7-3 to TRBJ2-2; D not certain. This CDR3 is 13 amino acids long. V dropped 5 bases and J dropped 4 bases, with 8 bases sitting between them. Germline V gives CDR1 SGHTA, CDR2 FQGTGA. The CDR3 is CASSNPGTGELFF. The CDR3 bases are TGTGCCAGCAGCAACCCGGGCACCGGGGAGCTGTTTTTT.

This clone was seen only a few times. The chain links TRBV7-2 to TRBJ1-1, with D uncertain. The germline CDR1 and CDR2 sequences are SGHTA and FQGNSA. This CDR3 is 13 amino acids long. Trimming stripped 3 bases from V and 1 base from J, with 6 bases between. The CDR3 loop reads CASSFYGNTEAFF. The CDR3 DNA reads TGTGCCAGCAGCTTTTACGGGAACACTGAAGCTTTCTTT.

This sequence joins TRBV28 and TRBJ1-1, with 7 bases that match TRBD1. V lost 8 bases, J lost 0 bases, and 6 bases stayed unmatched. The CDR3 has 14 residues. Germline V gene data show CDR1 as MDHEN and CDR2 as SYDVKM. The CDR3 spells CASLTGAMNTEAFF. The CDR3 DNA is TGTGCCAGCCTCACAGGGGCTATGAACACTGAAGCTTTCTTT.

The chain uses TRBV7-9 and TRBJ2-1; TRBD2 might be the D (7 bases). V was clipped by 8 bases and J by 2 bases, with 13 bases between them. Germline values: CDR1 SEHNR, CDR2 FQNEAQ (reference sequence). The CDR3 loop spans 14 amino acids. The CDR3 region is CASGGGGPYNEQFF. The CDR3 DNA is TGTGCCAGCGGGGGGGGCGGACCCTACAATGAGCAGTTCTTC.